This record covers a single TCR beta chain. A COVID-19 case was met by exposed participants within 2 weeks before study entry. This sample was included in a study of blood T cell repertoires in COVID-19. The overall study: There were acute and convalescent COVID-19 samples, and they came from the United States, Italy and Spain.

Here immunoSEQ multiplex PCR was the method, and the copy in TCRdb shows in-frame clones only, minus some. Of 200,000 to 250,000 clones in the sample, roughly four fifths were seen once. The V and J ends lost 0 bases and 0 bases respectively, with 10 bases between them. This CDR3 has 16 amino acids. CDR1 and CDR2 from the germline V gene are LGHNA and YNFKEQ. The rearrangement joins TRBV4-2 to TRBJ2-3; a weak D match, TRBD2 (5 bases). This TCR was recovered from a woman aged 50 to 60 who had been exposed to COVID-19. Sequenced input: PBMCs or T cells enriched from blood (not recorded which). The CDR3 nucleotides are TGTGCCAGCAGCCAAGAACCCAGCGGAAGCACAGATACGCAGTATTTT. Translated: CASSQEPSGSTDTQYF.